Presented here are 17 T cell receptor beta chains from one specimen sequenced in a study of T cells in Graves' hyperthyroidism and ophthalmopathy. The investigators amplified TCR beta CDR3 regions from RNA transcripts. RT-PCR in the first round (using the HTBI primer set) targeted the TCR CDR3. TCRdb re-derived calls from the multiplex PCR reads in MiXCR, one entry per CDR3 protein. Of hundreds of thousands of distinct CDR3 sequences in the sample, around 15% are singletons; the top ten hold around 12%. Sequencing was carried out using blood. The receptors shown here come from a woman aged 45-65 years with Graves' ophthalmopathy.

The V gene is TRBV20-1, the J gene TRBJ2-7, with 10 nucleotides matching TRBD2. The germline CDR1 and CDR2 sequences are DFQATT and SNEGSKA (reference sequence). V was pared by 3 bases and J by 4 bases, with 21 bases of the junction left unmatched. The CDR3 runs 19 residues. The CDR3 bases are TGCAGTGCTAGGTCGGCTAGCGGGAGAAGTCTTGGTTGGGGGTACGAGCAGTACTTC. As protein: CSARSASGRSLGWGYEQYF.

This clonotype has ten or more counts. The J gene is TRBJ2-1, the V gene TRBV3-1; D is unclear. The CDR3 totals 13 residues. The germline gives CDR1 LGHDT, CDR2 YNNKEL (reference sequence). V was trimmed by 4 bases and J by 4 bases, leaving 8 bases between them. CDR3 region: CASSRTEYNEQFF. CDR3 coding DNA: TGTGCCAGCAGCCGTACAGAATACAATGAGCAGTTCTTC.

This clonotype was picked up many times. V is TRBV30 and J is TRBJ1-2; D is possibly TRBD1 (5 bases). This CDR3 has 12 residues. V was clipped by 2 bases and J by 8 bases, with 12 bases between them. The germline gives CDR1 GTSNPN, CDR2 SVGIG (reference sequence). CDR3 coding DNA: TGTGCCTGGAGTAGACGGGGGAGCGGCTACACCTTC. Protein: CAWSRRGSGYTF.

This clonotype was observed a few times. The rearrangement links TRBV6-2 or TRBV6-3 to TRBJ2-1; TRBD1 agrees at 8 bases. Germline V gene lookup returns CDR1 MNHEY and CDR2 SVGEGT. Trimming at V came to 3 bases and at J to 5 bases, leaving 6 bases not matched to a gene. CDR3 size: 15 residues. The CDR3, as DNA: TGTGCCAGCAGTTATCTGGACAGGGAGGACAATGAGCAGTTCTTC. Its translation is CASSYLDREDNEQFF.

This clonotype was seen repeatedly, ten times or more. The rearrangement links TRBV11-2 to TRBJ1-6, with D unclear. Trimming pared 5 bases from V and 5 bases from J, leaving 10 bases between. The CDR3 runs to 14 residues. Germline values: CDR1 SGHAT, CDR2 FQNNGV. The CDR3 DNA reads TGTGCCAGCAGCATGCGACTAGATAATTCACCCCTCCACTTT. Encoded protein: CASSMRLDNSPLHF.

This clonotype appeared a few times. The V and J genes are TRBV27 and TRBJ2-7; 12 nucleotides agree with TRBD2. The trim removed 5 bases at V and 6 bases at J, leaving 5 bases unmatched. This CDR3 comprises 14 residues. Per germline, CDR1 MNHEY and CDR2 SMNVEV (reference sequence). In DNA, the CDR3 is TGTGCCAGCAGTACCGGGACTAGCGGGCGCGAGCAGTACTTC. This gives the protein CASSTGTSGREQYF.

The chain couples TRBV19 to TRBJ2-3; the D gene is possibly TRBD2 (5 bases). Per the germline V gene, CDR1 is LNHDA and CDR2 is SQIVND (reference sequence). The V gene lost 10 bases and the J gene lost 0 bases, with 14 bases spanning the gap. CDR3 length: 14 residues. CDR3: CATSSRESTDTQYF. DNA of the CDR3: TGTGCCACCTCTAGCAGAGAAAGCACAGATACGCAGTATTTT. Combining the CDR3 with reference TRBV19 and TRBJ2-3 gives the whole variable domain DGGITQSPKYLFRKEGQNVTLSCEQNLNHDAMYWYRQDPGQGLRLIYYSQIVNDFQKGDIAEGYSVSREKKESFPLTVTSAQKNPTAFYLCATSSRESTDTQYFGPGTRLTVL.

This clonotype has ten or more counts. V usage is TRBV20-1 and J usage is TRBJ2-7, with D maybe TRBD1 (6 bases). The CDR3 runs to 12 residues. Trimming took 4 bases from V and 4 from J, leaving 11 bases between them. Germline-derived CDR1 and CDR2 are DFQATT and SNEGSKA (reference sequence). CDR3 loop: CSAKGVAYEQYF. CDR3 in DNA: TGCAGTGCTAAGGGGGTAGCTTACGAGCAGTACTTC.

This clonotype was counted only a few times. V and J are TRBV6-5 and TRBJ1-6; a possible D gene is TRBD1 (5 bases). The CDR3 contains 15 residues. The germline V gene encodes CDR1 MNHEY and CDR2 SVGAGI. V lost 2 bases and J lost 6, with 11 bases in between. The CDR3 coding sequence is TGTGCCAGCAGTTACCTAGGGACGGCTAATTCACCCCTCCACTTT. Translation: CASSYLGTANSPLHF.

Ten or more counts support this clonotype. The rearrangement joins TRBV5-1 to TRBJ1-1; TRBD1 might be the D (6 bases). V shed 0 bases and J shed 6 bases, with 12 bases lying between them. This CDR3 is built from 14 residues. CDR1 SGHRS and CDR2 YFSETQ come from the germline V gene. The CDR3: CASSLDTGAAEAFF. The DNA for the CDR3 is TGCGCCAGCAGCTTGGATACGGGGGCGGCTGAAGCTTTCTTT.

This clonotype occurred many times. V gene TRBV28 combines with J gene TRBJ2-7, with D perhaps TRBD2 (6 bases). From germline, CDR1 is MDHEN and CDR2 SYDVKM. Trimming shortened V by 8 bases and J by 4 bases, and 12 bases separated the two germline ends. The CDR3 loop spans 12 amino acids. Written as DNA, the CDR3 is TGTGCCAGCGGGACTCAAGGTTACGAGCAGTACTTC. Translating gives CASGTQGYEQYF.

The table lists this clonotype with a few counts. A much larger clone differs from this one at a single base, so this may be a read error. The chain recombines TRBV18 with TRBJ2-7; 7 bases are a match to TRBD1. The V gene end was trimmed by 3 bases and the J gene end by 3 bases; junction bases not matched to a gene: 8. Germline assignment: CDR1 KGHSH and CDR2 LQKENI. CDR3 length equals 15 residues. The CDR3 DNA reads TGTGCCAGCTCACCCCCGACAGGGCTTCACTACGAGCAGTACTTC. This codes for CASSPPTGLHYEQYF.

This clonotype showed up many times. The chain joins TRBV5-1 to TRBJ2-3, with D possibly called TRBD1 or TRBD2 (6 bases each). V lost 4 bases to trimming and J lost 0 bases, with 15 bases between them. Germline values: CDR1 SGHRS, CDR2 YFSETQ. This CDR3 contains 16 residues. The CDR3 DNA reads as TGCGCCAGCAGCCATAACACAGGGACTAGCACAGATACGCAGTATTTT. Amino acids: CASSHNTGTSTDTQYF.

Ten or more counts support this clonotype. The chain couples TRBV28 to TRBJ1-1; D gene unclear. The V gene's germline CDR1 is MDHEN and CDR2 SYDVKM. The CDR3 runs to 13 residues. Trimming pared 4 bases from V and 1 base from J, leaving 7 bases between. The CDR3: CASSWRQNTEAFF. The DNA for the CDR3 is TGTGCCAGCAGTTGGAGACAGAACACTGAAGCTTTCTTT.

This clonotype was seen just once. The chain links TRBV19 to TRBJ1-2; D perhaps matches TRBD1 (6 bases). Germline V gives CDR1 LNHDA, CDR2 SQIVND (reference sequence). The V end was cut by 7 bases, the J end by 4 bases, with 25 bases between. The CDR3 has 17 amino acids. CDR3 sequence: CASNSPGGQGFIYGYTF. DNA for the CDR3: TGTGCCAGTAACTCCCCCGGGGGGCAGGGATTTATCTATGGCTACACCTTC.

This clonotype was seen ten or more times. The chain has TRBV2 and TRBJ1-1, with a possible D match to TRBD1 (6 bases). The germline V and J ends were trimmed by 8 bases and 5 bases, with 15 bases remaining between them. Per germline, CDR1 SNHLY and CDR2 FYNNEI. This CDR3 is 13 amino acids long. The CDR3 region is CASCGGAGTEAFF. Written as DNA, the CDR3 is TGTGCCAGCTGCGGGGGCGCGGGAACTGAAGCTTTCTTT.

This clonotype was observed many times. CDR3 DNA sequence: TGTGCCAGCATGCCCCCTGGGGGTTCCCTCCACTTT. Amino acid sequence: CASMPPGGSLHF. The genes are TRBV28 and TRBJ1-6; a weak D match, TRBD1 (5 bases). Trimming shortened V by 7 bases and J by 14 bases, and 15 bases separated the two germline ends. The CDR3 totals 12 residues. CDR1 and CDR2 (germline): MDHEN, SYDVKM.